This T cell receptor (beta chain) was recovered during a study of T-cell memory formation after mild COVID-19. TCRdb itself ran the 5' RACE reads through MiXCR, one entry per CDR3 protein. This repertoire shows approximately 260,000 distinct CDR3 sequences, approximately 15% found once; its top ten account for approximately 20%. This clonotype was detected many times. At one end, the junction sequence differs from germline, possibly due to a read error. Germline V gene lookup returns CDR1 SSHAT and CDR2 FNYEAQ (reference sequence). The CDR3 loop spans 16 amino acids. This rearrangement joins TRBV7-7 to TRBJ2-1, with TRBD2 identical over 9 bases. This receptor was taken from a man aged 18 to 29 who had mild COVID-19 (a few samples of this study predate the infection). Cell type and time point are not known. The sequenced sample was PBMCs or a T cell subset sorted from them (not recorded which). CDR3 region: CASSDLAAGGSNEQFF. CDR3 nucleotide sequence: TGTGCTAGCAGCGACCTTGCGGCGGGGGGGAGCAATGAGCAGTTCTTC.